Following are 11 T cell receptor beta chains from one sample sequenced in a study of blood T cell repertoires in COVID-19. Produced via immunoSEQ multiplex PCR; TCRdb's table is partial and in-frame only. This sample has roughly 67,000 clones, with approximately 93% found just once. Material: peripheral blood. The receptor source for this set is a man between 65 and 85 years old with active COVID-19.

The chain employs TRBV5-1 and TRBJ1-1, with a possible D match to TRBD1 (6 bases). This CDR3 has 15 amino acids. Trimming removed 4 bases from V and 4 bases from J, with 17 bases in between. Per germline, CDR1 SGHRS and CDR2 YFSETQ. CDR3 in amino acids: CASSPGQTLGTEAFF. CDR3 nucleotides: TGCGCCAGCAGCCCCGGACAGACCCTGGGCACTGAAGCTTTCTTT.

The chain has TRBV6-5 and TRBJ1-6; D not certain. The CDR3 contains 13 residues. CDR1 and CDR2 (germline): MNHEY, SVGAGI. V gave up 8 bases and J gave up 6 bases, with 11 bases separating them. CDR3 nucleotide sequence: TGTGCCAGCGTCGGGGTCATTAATTCACCCCTCCACTTT. Amino acid sequence: CASVGVINSPLHF.

The V call is TRBV2, the J call TRBJ1-3, with a weak D call TRBD1 (6 bases). With 8 bases removed from V and 2 bases from J, the gap between germline ends came to 10 bases. The germline CDR1 and CDR2 sequences are SNHLY and FYNNEI. The CDR3 spans 13 residues. Written as DNA, the CDR3 is TGTGCCAGCGCGGGGGACACTGGAAACACCATATATTTT. Translating gives CASAGDTGNTIYF.

The V gene is TRBV9, the J gene TRBJ1-6, with D possibly TRBD1 on 6 matching bases. The V gene's germline CDR1 is SGDLS and CDR2 YYNGEE. This CDR3 contains 16 residues. Between the trimmed V and J ends, which lost 3 bases and 3 bases, there was a span of 13 bases. The chain's CDR3 is CASSAYQGLYNSPLHF. The CDR3 nucleotides read TGTGCCAGCAGCGCCTACCAGGGGCTCTATAATTCACCCCTCCACTTT.

V and J are TRBV2 and TRBJ2-2; the D gene is possibly TRBD1 (6 bases). Trimming left V 6 bases short and J 9 bases short, with 8 bases between. Germline V CDR1 and CDR2: SNHLY, FYNNEI. CDR3 size: 11 residues. CDR3 protein: CASRGARELFF. CDR3 nucleotide sequence: TGTGCCAGCAGGGGGGCCCGGGAGCTGTTTTTT.

J is TRBJ2-2 and V is TRBV5-5, with 13 bases that match TRBD2. V lost 4 bases, J lost 1 base, and 4 bases stayed unmatched. The CDR3 runs to 17 residues. From germline, CDR1 is SGHKS and CDR2 YYEKEE (reference sequence). CDR3 region: CASSPRLAGGNTGELFF. DNA of the CDR3: TGTGCCAGCAGCCCAAGACTAGCGGGGGGGAACACCGGGGAGCTGTTTTTT.

This chain joins TRBV3-1 (or the pseudogene TRBV3-2) and TRBJ1-6; D may be TRBD1 (6 bases). CDR3 length: 15 residues. Germline CDR1 and CDR2: LGHDT and YNNKEL (reference sequence). The V and J ends lost 4 bases and 8 bases respectively, with 15 bases between them. CDR3 sequence: CASSPTGGLYSPLHF. The CDR3 nucleotides read TGTGCCAGCAGCCCGACAGGCGGACTTTATTCACCCCTCCACTTT.

This clone was counted between two and nine times. This chain links TRBV12-3 or TRBV12-4 with TRBJ2-1; D is unresolved. The CDR3 runs to 12 residues. Between the trimmed V and J ends, which lost 6 bases and 7 bases, there was a span of 10 bases. In nucleotides, the CDR3 is TGTGCCAGCAGCCCTATCCCAAATGAGCAGTTCTTC. As protein: CASSPIPNEQFF.

The CDR3 loop reads CASSYSGEAQYV. For the CDR3, the DNA is TGTGCCAGCAGTTACTCAGGGGAAGCGCAGTACGTC. This chain uses TRBV6-6 with TRBJ2-7, with D possibly being TRBD1 (5 bases). V shed 0 bases and J shed 9 bases, with 9 bases lying between them. This CDR3 is 12 amino acids long. The germline CDR1 and CDR2 sequences are MNHNY and SVGAGI (reference sequence).

The gene calls are TRBV5-1 and TRBJ1-4, with TRBD1 identical over 9 bases. Germline V CDR1 and CDR2: SGHRS, YFSETQ. The CDR3 totals 14 residues. With V trimmed by 5 bases and J by 7 bases, 6 bases remained unmatched. The CDR3 nucleotides are TGCGCCAGCAGGCCGGACAGGGGCACTGAAAAACTGTTTTTT. The encoded protein is CASRPDRGTEKLFF.

The V and J genes are TRBV9 and TRBJ2-3, with a weak D call TRBD1 (6 bases). Trimming removed 0 bases at V and 3 bases at J, with 14 bases between. CDR3 length equals 16 residues. The germline V gene encodes CDR1 SGDLS and CDR2 YYNGEE. The CDR3: CASSVEARGKTDTQYF. CDR3 bases: TGTGCCAGCAGCGTAGAGGCCAGGGGAAAAACAGATACGCAGTATTTT.